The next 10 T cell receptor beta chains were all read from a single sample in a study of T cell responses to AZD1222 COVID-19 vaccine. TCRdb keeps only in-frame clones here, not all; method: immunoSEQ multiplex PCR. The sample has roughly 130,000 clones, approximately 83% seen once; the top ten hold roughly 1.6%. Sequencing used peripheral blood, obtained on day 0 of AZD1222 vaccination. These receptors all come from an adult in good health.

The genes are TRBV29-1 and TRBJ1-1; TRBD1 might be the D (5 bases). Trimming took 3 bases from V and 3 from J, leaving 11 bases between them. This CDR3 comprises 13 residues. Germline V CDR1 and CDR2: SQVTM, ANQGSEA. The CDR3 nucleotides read TGCAGCGTTGATGATCGAGGGGACACTGAAGCTTTCTTT. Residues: CSVDDRGDTEAFF.

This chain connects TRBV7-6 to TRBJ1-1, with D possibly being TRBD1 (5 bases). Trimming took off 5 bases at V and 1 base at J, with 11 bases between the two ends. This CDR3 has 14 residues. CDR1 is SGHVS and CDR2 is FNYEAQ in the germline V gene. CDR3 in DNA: TGTGCCAGCAGCCCTCGTACAGGGAACACTGAAGCTTTCTTT. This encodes CASSPRTGNTEAFF. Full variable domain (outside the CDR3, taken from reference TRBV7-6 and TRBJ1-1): GAGVSQSPRYKVTKRGQDVALRCDPISGHVSLYWYRQALGQGPEFLTYFNYEAQQDKSGLPNDRFSAERPEGSISTLTIQRTEQRDSAMYRCASSPRTGNTEAFFGQGTRLTVV.

This chain's CDR3 is CASSPNGQRSPNTIYF. For the CDR3, the DNA is TGTGCCAGTAGTCCTAATGGACAGCGTTCTCCAAACACCATATATTTT. The chain joins TRBV19 to TRBJ1-3; D perhaps matches TRBD1 (6 bases). The CDR3 contains 16 residues. Germline-derived CDR1 and CDR2 are LNHDA and SQIVND (reference sequence). The V end lost 5 bases, the J end lost 6 bases, and 20 bases lay between the germline ends.

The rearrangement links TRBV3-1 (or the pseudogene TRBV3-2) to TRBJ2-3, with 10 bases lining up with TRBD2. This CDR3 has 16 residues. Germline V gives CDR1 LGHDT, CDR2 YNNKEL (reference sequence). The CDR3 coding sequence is TGTGCTTCCCGTGGTTCGAGCGGGAGGGCCCCAGATACGCAGTATTTT. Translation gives CASRGSSGRAPDTQYF.

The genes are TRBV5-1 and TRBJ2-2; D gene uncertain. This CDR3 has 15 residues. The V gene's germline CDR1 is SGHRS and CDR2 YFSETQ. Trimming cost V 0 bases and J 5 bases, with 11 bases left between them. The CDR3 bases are TGCGCCAGCAGCTTGGCGCAGGTTCCTACCGGGGAGCTGTTTTTT. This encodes CASSLAQVPTGELFF.

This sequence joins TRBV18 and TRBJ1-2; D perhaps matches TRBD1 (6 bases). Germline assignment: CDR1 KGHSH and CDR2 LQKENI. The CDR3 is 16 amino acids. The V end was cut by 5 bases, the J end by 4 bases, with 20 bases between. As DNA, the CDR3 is TGTGCCAGCTCATCCTCCACAAGGACAGAAGGCTATGGCTACACCTTC. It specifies CASSSSTRTEGYGYTF. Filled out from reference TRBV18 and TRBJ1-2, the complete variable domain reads NAGVMQNPRHLVRRRGQEARLRCSPMKGHSHVYWYRQLPEEGLKFMVYLQKENIIDESGMPKERFSAEFPKEGPSILRIQQVVRGDSAAYFCASSSSTRTEGYGYTFGSGTRLTVV.

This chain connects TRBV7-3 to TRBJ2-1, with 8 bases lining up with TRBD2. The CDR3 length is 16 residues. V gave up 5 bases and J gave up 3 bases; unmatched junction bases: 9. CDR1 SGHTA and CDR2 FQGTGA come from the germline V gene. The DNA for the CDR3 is TGTGCCAGCAGCGGGAGCGGGAGCCCGATCTACAATGAGCAGTTCTTC. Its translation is CASSGSGSPIYNEQFF.

This CDR3 reads CAWSEGGLPEAFF. The DNA of the CDR3 is TGTGCCTGGAGTGAGGGTGGGCTGCCTGAAGCTTTCTTT. The rearrangement links TRBV30 to TRBJ1-1, with D hard to call. The CDR3 extends over 13 amino acids. Trimming removed 1 base at V and 6 bases at J, with 12 bases between. Per germline, CDR1 GTSNPN and CDR2 SVGIG (reference sequence).

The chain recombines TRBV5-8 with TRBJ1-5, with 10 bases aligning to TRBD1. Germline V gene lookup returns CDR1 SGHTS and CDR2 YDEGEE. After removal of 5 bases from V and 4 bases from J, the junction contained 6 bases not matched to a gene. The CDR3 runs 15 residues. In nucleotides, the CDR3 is TGTGCCAGCAGTTCCCGGACAGGGGGGAATCAGCCCCAGCATTTT. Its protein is CASSSRTGGNQPQHF.

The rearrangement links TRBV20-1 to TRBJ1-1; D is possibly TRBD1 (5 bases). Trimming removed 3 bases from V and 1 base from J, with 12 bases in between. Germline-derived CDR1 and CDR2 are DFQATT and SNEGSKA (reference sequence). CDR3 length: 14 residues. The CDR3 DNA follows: TGCAGTGCTAGTCAGGGCGGGGGGAACACTGAAGCTTTCTTT. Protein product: CSASQGGGNTEAFF.